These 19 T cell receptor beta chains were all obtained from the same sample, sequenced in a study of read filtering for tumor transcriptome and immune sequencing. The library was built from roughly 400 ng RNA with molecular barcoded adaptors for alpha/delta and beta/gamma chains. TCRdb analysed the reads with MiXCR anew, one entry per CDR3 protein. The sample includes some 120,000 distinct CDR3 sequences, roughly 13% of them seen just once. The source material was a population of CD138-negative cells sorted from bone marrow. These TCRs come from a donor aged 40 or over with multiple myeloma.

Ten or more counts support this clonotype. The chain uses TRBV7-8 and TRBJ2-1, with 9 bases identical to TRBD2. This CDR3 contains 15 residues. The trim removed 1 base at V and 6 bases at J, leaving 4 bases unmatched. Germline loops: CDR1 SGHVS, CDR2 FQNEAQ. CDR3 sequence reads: CASSLELAGGNEQFF. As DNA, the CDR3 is TGTGCCAGCAGCTTAGAACTAGCGGGCGGCAATGAGCAGTTCTTC. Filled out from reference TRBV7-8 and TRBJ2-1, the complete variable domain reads GAGVSQSPRYKVAKRGQDVALRCDPISGHVSLFWYQQALGQGPEFLTYFQNEAQLDKSGLPSDRFFAERPEGSVSTLKIQRTQQEDSAVYLCASSLELAGGNEQFFGPGTRLTVL.

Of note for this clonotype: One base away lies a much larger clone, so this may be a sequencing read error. The CDR3 protein is CASRMSTDTRYF. The CDR3 nucleotides are TGTGCCAGCAGGATGAGCACAGATACGCGGTATTTT. The rearrangement links TRBV7-2 to TRBJ2-3; D is unresolved. This CDR3 region has 12 residues. The germline gives CDR1 SGHTA, CDR2 FQGNSA. The variable domain in full, with the rest retrieved from reference TRBV7-2 and TRBJ2-3, is GAGVSQSPSNKVTEKGKDVELRCDPISGHTALYWYRQSLGQGLEFLIYFQGNSAPDKSGLPSDRFSAERTGGSVSTLTIQRTQQEDSAVYLCASRMSTDTRYFGPGTRLTVL.

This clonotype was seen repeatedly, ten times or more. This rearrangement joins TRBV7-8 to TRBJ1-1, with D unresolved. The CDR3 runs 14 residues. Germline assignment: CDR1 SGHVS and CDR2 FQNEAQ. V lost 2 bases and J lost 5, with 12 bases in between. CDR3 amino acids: CASSLMDSFTEAFF. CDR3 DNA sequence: TGTGCCAGCAGCTTAATGGATTCCTTTACTGAAGCTTTCTTT.

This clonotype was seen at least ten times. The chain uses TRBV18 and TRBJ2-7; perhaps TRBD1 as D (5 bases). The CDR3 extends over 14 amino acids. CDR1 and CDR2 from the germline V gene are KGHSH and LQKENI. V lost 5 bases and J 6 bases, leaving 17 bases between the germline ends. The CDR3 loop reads CASSARRDSGEQYF. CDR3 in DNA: TGTGCCAGCTCAGCCCGCAGGGATTCAGGCGAGCAGTACTTC.

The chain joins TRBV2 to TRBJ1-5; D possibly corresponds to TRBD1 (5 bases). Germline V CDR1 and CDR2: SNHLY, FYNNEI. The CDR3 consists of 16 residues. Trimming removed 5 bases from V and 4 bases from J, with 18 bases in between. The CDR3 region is CASSFGTNLRNQPQHF. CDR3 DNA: TGTGCCAGCAGTTTTGGGACCAACCTCCGTAATCAGCCCCAGCATTTT.

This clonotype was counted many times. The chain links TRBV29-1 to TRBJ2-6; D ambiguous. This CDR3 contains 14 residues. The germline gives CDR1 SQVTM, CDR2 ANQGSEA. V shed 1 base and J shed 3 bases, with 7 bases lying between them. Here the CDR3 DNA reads TGCAGCGTTGAAGGAAGGATTGGGGCCAACGTCCTGACTTTC. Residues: CSVEGRIGANVLTF.

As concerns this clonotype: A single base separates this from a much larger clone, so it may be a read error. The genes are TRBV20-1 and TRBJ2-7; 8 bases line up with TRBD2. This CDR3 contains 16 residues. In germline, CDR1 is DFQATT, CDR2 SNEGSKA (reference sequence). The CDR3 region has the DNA TGCAGTGCTAGGTTGGACGGGAGGGCCAGAACCTACAAGCAGTACTTC. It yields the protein CSARLDGRARTYKQYF.

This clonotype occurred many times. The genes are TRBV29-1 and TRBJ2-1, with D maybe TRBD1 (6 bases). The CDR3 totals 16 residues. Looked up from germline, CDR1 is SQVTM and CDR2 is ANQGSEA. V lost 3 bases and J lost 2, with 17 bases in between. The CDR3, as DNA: TGCAGCGTTGATCGCCAGGGGCTGAAGGCCTACAATGAGCAGTTCTTC. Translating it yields CSVDRQGLKAYNEQFF.

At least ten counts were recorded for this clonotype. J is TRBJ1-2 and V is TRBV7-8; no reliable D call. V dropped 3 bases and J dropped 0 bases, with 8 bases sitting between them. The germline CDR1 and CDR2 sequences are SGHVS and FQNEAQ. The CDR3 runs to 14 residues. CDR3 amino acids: CASSLTGTNYGYTF. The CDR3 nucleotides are TGTGCCAGCAGCTTGACGGGGACTAACTATGGCTACACCTTC.

The CDR3 DNA reads as TGTGCCAGCAGCTCCCGGGACAGGGGTCGTGAGACCCAGTACTTC. It encodes CASSSRDRGRETQYF. The V call is TRBV7-2, the J call TRBJ2-5; 10 bases fit TRBD1. The CDR3 contains 15 residues. The junction had 7 bases not matched to a gene; V was cut back by 4 bases and J by 5 bases. Germline lookup yields CDR1 SGHTA and CDR2 FQGNSA. Full variable domain (remainder filled in from reference TRBV7-2 and TRBJ2-5): GAGVSQSPSNKVTEKGKDVELRCDPISGHTALYWYRQSLGQGLEFLIYFQGNSAPDKSGLPSDRFSAERTGGSVSTLTIQRTQQEDSAVYLCASSSRDRGRETQYFGPGTRLLVL.

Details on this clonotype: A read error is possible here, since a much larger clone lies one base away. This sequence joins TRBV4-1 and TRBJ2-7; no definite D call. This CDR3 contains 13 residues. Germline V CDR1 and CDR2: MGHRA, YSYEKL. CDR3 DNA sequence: TGCGCCGGCAGCCAAGATGCTCTGGACGAGCAGTACTTC. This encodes CAGSQDALDEQYF.

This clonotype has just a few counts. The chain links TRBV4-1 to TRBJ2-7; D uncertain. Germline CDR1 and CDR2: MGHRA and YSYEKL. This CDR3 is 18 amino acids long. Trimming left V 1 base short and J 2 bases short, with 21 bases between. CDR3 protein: CASSQGKRVSFPAYEQYF. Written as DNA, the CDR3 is TGCGCCAGCAGCCAAGGAAAACGGGTTTCCTTCCCTGCCTACGAGCAGTACTTC.

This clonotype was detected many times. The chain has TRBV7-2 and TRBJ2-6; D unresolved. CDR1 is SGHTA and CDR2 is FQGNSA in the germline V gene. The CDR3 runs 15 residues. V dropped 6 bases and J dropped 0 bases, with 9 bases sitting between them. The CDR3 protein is CASRGRNSGANVLTF. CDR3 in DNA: TGTGCCAGCAGAGGACGGAACTCTGGGGCCAACGTCCTGACTTTC.

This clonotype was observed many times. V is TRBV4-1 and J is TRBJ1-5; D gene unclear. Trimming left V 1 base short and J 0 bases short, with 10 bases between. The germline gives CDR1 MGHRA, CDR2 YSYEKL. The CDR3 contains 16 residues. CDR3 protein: CASSQGGGFSNQPQHF. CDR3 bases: TGCGCCAGCAGCCAAGGGGGAGGATTTAGCAATCAGCCCCAGCATTTT.

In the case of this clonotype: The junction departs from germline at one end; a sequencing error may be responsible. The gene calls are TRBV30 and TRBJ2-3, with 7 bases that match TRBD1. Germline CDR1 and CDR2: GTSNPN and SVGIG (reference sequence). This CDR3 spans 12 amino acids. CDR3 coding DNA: TGTGCCTGGAGTGTCGGGACAGATACGCAGAATTTT. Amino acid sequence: CAWSVGTDTQNF.

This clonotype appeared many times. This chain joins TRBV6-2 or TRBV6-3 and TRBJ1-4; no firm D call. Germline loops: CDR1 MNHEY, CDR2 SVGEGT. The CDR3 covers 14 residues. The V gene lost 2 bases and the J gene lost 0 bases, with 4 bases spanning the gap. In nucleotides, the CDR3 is TGTGCCAGCAGTTACCGGACAACTAATGAAAAACTGTTTTTT. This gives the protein CASSYRTTNEKLFF.

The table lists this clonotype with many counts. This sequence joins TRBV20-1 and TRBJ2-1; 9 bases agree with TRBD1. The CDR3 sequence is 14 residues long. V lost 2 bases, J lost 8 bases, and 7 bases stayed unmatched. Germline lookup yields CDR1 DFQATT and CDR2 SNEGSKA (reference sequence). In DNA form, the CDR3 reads TGCAGTGCTAGATCCGGACAGGGGAACGATGAGCAGTTCTTC. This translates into CSARSGQGNDEQFF.

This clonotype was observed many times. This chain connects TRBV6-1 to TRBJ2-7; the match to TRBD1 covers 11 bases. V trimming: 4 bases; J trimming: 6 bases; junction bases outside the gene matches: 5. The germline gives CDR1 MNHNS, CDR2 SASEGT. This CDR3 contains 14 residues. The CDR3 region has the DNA TGTGCCAGCAGTGCCGGGACAGGGGGACTCGAGCAGTACTTC. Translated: CASSAGTGGLEQYF.

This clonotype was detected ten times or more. Here the CDR3 reads CASSRDAYTDTQYF. CDR3 nucleotide sequence: TGTGCCAGCTCGCGGGATGCCTACACAGATACGCAGTATTTT. The V and J genes are TRBV7-2 and TRBJ2-3; possible D gene TRBD2, 6 bases. V lost 8 bases, J lost 2 bases, and 14 bases lay in between. Per germline, CDR1 SGHTA and CDR2 FQGNSA. This CDR3 spans 14 amino acids.